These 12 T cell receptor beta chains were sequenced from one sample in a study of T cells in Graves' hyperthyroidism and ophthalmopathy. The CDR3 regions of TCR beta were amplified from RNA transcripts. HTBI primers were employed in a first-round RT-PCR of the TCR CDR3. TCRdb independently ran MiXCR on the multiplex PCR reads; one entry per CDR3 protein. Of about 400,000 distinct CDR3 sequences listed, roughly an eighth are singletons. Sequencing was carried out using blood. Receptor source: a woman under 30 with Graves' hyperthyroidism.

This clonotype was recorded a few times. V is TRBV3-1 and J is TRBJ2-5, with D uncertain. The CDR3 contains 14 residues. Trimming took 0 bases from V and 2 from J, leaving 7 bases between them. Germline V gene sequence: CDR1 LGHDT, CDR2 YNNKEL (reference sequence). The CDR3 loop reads CASSQETQQETQYF. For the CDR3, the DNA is TGTGCCAGCAGCCAAGAGACACAGCAAGAGACCCAGTACTTC.

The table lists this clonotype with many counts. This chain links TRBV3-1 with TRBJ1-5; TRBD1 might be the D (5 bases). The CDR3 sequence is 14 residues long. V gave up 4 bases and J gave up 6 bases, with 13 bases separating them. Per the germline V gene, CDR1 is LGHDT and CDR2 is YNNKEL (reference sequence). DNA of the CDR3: TGTGCCAGCAGCCTTCGACAGTCGAGTCAGCCCCAGCATTTT. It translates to CASSLRQSSQPQHF.

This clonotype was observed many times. The CDR3 protein is CASSTGQGGSFF. The CDR3 coding sequence is TGTGCCAGCAGCACCGGACAGGGTGGATCTTTCTTT. The chain joins TRBV3-1 to TRBJ1-1; 8 bases map to TRBD1. V gave up 5 bases and J gave up 12 bases; unmatched junction bases: 8. Per the germline V gene, CDR1 is LGHDT and CDR2 is YNNKEL (reference sequence). The CDR3 has 12 amino acids.

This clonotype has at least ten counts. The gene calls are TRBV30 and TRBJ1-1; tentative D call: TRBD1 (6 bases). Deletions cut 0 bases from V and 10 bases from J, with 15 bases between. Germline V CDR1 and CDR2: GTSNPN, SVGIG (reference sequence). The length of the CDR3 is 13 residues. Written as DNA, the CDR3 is TGTGCCTGGAGTGTAAGGCAGGGGTTACCAGCTTTCTTT. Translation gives CAWSVRQGLPAFF.

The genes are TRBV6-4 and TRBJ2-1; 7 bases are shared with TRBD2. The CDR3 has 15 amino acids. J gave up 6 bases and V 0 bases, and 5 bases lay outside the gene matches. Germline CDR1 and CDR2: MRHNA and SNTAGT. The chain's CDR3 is CASSDSARLANEQFF. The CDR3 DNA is TGTGCCAGCAGTGACTCGGCTAGACTAGCCAATGAGCAGTTCTTC.

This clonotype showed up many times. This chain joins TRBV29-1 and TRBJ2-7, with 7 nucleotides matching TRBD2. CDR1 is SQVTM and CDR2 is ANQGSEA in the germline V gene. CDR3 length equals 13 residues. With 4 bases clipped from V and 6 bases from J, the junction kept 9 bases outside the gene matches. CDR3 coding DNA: TGCAGCGTTGCTACGGGAGGCGGTGGCGAGCAGTACTTC. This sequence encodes CSVATGGGGEQYF.

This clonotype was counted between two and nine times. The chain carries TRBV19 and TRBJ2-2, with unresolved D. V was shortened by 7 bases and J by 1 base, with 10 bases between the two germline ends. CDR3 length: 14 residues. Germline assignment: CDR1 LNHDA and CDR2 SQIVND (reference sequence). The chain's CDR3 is CASNGPKNTGELFF. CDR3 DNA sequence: TGTGCCAGTAACGGACCGAAGAACACCGGGGAGCTGTTTTTT.

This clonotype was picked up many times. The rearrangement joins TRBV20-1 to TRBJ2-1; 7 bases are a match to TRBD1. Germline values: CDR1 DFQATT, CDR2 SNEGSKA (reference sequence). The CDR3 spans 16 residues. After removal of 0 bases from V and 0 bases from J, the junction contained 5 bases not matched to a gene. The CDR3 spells CSARDTGQSSYNEQFF. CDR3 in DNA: TGCAGTGCTAGAGATACGGGACAGAGCTCCTACAATGAGCAGTTCTTC.

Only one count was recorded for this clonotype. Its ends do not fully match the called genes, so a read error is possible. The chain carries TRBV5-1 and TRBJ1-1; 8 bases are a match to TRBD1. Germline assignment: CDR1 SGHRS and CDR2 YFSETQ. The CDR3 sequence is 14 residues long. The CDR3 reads CASSLAQGATKAFF. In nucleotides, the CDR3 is TGCGCCAGCAGCTTGGCTCAGGGGGCCACTAAAGCTTTCTTT.

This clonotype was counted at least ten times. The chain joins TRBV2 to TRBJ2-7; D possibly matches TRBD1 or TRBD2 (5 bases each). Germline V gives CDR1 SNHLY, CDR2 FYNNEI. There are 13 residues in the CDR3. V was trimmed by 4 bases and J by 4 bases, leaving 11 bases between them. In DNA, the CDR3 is TGTGCCAGCAGTGCCGGGGCGAGGTACGAGCAGTACTTC. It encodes CASSAGARYEQYF. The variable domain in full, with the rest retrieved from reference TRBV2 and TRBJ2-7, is EPEVTQTPSHQVTQMGQEVILRCVPISNHLYFYWYRQILGQKVEFLVSFYNNEISEKSEIFDDQFSVERPDGSNFTLKIRSTKLEDSAMYFCASSAGARYEQYFGPGTRLTVT.

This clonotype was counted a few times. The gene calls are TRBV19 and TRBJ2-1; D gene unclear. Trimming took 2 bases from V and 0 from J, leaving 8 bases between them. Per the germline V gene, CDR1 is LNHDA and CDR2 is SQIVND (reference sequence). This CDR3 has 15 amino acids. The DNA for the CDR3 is TGTGCCAGTAGTATAACGGTGGGCTCCTACAATGAGCAGTTCTTC. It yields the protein CASSITVGSYNEQFF.

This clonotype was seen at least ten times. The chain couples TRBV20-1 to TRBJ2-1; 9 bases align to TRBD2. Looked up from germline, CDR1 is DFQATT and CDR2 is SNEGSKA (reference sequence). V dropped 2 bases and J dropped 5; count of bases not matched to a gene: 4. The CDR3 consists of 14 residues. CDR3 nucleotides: TGCAGTGCTAGATATTCTAGCGGGAACAATGAGCAGTTCTTC. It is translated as CSARYSSGNNEQFF.